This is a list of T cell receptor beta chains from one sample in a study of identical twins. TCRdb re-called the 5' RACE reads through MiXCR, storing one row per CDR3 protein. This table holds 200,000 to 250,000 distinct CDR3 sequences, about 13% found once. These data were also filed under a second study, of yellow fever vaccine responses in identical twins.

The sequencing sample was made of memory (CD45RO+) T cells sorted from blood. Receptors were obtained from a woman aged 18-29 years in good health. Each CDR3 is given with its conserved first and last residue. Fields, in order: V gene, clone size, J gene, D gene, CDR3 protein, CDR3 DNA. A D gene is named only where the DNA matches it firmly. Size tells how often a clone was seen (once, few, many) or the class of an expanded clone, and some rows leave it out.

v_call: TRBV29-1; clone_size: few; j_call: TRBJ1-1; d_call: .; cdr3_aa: CSVGTLGDTEAFF; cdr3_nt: TGCAGCGTTGGGACCCTTGGGGACACTGAAGCTTTCTTT
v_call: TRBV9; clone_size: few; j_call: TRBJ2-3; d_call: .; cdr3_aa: CASSVRGLVTDTQYF; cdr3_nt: TGTGCCAGCAGCGTCCGAGGTCTAGTAACAGATACGCAGTATTTT
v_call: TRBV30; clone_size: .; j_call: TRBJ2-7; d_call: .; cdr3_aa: CAWSGSYYEQYF; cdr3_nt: TGTGCCTGGAGTGGGTCCTACTACGAGCAGTACTTC
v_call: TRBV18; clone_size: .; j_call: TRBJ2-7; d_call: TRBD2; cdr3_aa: CASSPDSGGASEYF; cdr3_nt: TGTGCCAGCTCACCAGATAGCGGGGGGGCGTCGGAGTACTTC
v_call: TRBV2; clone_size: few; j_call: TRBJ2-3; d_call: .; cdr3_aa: CGFKGNRGDTQYF; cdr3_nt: TGTGGGTTTAAGGGGAATCGAGGAGATACGCAGTATTTT
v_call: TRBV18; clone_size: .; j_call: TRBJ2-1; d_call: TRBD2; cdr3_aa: CASSPPELAGEGEQFF; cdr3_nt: TGTGCCAGCTCACCACCAGAACTAGCGGGAGAAGGCGAGCAGTTCTTC
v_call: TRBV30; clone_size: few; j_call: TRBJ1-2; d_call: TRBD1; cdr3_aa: CAWTDRGGVGYTF; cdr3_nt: TGTGCCTGGACGGACAGGGGTGGGGTTGGCTACACCTTC
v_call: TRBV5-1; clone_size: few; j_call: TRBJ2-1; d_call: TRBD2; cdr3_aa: CASSFAGEEQFF; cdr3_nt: TGCGCCAGCAGCTTTGCGGGAGAGGAGCAGTTCTTC
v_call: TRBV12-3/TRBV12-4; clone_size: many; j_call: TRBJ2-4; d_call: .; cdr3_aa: CASSPGLNIQYF; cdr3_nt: TGTGCCAGCAGTCCAGGGCTCAACATTCAGTACTTC
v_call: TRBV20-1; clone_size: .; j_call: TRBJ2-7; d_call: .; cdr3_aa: CSASLPTEVYEQYF; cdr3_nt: TGCAGTGCTAGTTTGCCGACAGAAGTCTACGAGCAGTACTTC
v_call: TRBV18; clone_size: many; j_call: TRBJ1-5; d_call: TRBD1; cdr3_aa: CASSRQGGNQPQHF; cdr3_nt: TGTGCCAGCTCACGACAGGGGGGTAATCAGCCCCAGCATTTT
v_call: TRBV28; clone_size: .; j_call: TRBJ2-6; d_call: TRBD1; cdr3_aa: CASSSQGARGANVLTF; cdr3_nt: TGTGCCAGCAGTTCGCAGGGGGCGCGTGGGGCCAACGTCCTGACTTTC
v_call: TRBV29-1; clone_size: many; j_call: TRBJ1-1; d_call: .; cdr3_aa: CSVEERGMNTEAFF; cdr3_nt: TGCAGCGTTGAGGAAAGGGGGATGAACACTGAAGCTTTCTTT
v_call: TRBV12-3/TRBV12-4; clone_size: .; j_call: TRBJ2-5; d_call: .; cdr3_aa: CASSLAQGETQYF; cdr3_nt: TGTGCCAGCAGTTTGGCTCAGGGAGAGACCCAGTACTTC
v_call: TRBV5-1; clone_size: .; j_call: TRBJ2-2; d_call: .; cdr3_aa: CASSLVGSWTGELFF; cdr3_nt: TGCGCCAGCAGCTTGGTGGGGTCATGGACCGGGGAGCTGTTTTTT
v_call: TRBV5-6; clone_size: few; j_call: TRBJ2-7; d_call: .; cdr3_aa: CASSLAGSGSYEQYF; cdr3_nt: TGTGCCAGCAGCTTGGCGGGGTCGGGTTCCTACGAGCAGTACTTC
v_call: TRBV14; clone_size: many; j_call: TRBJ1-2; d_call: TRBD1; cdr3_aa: CASSQTGTGNYGYTF; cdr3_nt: TGTGCCAGCAGCCAAACCGGGACAGGGAACTATGGCTACACCTTC
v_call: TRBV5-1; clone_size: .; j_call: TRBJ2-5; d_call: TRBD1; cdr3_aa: CASIGTGRETQYF; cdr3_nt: TGCGCCAGCATAGGGACAGGGAGAGAGACCCAGTACTTC
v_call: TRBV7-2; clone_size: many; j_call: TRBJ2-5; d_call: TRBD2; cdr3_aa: CASSSTGTSGKETQYF; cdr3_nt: TGTGCCAGCAGCTCCACCGGGACTAGCGGGAAAGAGACCCAGTACTTC
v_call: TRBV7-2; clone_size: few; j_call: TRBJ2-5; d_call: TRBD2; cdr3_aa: CASSRTLGGRAEETQYF; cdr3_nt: TGTGCCAGCAGCCGGACCCTTGGCGGGAGGGCCGAAGAGACCCAGTACTTC
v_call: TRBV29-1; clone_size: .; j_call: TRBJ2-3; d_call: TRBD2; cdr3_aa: CSLWDYGTDTQYF; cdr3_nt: TGCAGCCTCTGGGACTATGGCACAGATACGCAGTATTTT
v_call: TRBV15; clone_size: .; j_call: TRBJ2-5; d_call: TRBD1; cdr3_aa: CATSRTTGEETQYF; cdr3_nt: TGTGCCACCAGCAGAACGACAGGGGAGGAGACCCAGTACTTC
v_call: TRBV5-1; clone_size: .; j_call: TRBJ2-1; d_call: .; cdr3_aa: CASSQSGQTYNEQFF; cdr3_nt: TGCGCCAGCAGCCAGAGCGGGCAGACCTACAATGAGCAGTTCTTC
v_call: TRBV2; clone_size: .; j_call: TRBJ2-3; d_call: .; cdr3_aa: CASSHGVQGGNTQYF; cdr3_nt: TGTGCCAGCAGCCACGGGGTGCAGGGAGGAAATACGCAGTATTTT
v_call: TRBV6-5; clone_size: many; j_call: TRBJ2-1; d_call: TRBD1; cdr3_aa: CASSYRGQGANNEQFF; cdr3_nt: TGTGCCAGCAGTTACCGGGGACAGGGGGCTAACAATGAGCAGTTCTTC
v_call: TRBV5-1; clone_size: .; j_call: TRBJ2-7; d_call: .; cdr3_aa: CASSLGQAPGEQYF; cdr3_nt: TGCGCCAGCAGCTTGGGCCAGGCGCCGGGGGAGCAGTACTTC
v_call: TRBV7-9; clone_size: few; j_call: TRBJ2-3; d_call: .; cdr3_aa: CASSLEWRRGDTQYF; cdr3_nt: TGTGCCAGCAGCTTAGAATGGCGGCGCGGGGATACGCAGTATTTT
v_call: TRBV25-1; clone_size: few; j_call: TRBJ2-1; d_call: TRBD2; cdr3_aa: CASSHTSGISEQFF; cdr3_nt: TGTGCCAGCAGTCATACTAGCGGGATCAGTGAGCAGTTCTTC
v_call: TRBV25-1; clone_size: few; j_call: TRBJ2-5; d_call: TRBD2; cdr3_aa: CASSEYQRKSGEETQYF; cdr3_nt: TGTGCCAGCAGTGAATATCAACGGAAAAGCGGGGAGGAGACCCAGTACTTC
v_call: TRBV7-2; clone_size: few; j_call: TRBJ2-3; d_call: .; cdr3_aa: CASRERSGPLDTQYF; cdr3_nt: TGTGCCAGCAGGGAAAGGAGCGGGCCCCTAGATACGCAGTATTTT
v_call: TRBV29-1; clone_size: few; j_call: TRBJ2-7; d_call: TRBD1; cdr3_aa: CSVGSQGAQYEQYF; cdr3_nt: TGCAGCGTGGGTTCACAGGGGGCTCAGTACGAGCAGTACTTC
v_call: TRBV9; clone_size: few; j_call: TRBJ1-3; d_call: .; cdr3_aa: CASSVLGGNTIYF; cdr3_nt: TGTGCCAGCAGCGTATTGGGTGGAAACACCATATATTTT